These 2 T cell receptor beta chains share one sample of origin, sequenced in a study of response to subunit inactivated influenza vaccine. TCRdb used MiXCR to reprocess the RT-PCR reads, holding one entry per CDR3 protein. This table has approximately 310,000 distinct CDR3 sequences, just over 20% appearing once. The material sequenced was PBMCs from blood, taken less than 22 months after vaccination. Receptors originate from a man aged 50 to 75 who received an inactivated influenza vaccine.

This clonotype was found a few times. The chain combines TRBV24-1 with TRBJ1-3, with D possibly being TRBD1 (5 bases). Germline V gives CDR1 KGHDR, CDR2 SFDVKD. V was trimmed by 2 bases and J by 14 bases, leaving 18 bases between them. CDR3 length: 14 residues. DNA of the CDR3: TGTGCCACCAGTGATTCCAGTACCAGCAGGGTCGTATATTTT. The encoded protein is CATSDSSTSRVVYF.

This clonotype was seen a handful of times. The CDR3 nucleotides read TGTGCCAGCAGTTTTCTTGCGGGAGGGCTCGGAGATACGCAGTATTTT. It is translated as CASSFLAGGLGDTQYF. The chain combines TRBV12-3 or TRBV12-4 with TRBJ2-3, with TRBD2 matching 9 bases. CDR3 size: 16 residues. J was trimmed by 5 bases and V by 3 bases; bases with no gene match: 9.